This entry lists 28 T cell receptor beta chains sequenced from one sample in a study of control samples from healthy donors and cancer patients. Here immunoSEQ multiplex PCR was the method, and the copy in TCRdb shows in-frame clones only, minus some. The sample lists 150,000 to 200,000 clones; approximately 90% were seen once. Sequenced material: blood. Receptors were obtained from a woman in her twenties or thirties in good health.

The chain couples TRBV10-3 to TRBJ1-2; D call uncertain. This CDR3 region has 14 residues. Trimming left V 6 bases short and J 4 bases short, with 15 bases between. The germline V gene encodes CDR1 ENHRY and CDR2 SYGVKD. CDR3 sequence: CAIRGGPPTYGYTF. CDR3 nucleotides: TGTGCCATCAGGGGTGGGCCTCCTACCTATGGCTACACCTTC.

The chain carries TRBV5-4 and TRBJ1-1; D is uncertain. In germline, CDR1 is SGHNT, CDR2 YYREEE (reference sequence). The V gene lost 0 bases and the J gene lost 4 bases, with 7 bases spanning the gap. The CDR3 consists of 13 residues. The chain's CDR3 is CASSLEWGTEAFF. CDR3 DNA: TGTGCCAGCAGCTTGGAGTGGGGCACTGAAGCTTTCTTT.

CDR3 bases: TGTGCCAGCAGCCAAGAGCTCGACGGGGCAGCAACTAATGAAAAACTGTTTTTT. This codes for CASSQELDGAATNEKLFF. The chain joins TRBV3-1 (or the pseudogene TRBV3-2) to TRBJ1-4; D is possibly TRBD1 (5 bases). Trimming stripped 0 bases from V and 0 bases from J, with 14 bases between. The CDR3 extends over 18 amino acids. CDR1 is LGHDT, CDR2 YNNKEL, per germline (reference sequence).

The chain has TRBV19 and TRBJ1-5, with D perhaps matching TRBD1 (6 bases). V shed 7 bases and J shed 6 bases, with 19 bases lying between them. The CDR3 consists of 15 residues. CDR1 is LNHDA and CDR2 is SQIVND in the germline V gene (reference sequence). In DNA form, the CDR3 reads TGTGCCAGTACCCTTTGGGGGGGGGCCGGTCAGCCCCAGCATTTT. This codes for CASTLWGGAGQPQHF.

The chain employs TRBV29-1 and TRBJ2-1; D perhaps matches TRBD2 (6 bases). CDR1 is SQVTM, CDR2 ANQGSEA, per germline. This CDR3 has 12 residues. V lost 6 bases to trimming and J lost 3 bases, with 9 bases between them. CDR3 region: CSVRRDYNEQFF. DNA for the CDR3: TGCAGCGTACGGCGGGACTACAATGAGCAGTTCTTC.

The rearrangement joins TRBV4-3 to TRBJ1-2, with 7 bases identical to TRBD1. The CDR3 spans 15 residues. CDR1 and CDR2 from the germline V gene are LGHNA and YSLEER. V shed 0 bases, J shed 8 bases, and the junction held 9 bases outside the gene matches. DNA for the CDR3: TGCGCCAGCAGCCAAGAGCTACAGGGGAGAGGGGGCTACACCTTC. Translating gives CASSQELQGRGGYTF.

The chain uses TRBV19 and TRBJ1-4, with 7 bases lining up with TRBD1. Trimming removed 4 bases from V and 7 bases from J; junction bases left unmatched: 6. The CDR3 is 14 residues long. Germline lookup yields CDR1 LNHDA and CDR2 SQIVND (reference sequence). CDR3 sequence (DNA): TGTGCCAGTAGTACGAGACAGGGTCGTGAAAAACTGTTTTTT. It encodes CASSTRQGREKLFF.

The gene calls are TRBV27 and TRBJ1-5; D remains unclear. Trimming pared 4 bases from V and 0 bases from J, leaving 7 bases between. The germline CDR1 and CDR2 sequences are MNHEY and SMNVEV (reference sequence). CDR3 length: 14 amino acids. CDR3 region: CASSSSYSNQPQHF. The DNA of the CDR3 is TGTGCCAGCAGTTCGTCGTATAGCAATCAGCCCCAGCATTTT.

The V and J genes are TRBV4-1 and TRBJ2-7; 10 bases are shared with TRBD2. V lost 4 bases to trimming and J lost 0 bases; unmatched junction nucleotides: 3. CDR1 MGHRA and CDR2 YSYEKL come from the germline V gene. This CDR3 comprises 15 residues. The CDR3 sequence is CASSPLAGSSYEQYF. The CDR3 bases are TGCGCCAGCAGCCCACTAGCGGGGAGCTCCTACGAGCAGTACTTC.

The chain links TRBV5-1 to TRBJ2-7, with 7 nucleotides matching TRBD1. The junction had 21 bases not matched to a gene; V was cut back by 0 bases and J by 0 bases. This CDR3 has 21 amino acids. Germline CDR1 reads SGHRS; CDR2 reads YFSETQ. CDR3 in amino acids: CASSLGGYTVRDRLISYEQYF. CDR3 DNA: TGCGCCAGCAGCTTGGGGGGTTATACGGTCCGGGACAGACTAATCTCCTACGAGCAGTACTTC.

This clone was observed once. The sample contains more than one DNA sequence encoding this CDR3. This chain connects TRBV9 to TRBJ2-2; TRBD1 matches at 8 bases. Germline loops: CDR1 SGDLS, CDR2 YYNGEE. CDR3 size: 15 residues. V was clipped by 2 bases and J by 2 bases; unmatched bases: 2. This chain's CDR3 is CASSVRGLNTGELFF. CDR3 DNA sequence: TGTGCCAGCAGCGTCAGGGGGCTTAACACCGGGGAGCTGTTTTTT.

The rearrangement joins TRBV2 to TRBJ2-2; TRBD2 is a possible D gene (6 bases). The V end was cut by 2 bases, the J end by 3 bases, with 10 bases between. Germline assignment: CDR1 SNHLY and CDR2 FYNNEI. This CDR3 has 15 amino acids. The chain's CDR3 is CASSETGAYTGELFF. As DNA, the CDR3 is TGTGCCAGCAGTGAAACGGGAGCTTACACCGGGGAGCTGTTTTTT.

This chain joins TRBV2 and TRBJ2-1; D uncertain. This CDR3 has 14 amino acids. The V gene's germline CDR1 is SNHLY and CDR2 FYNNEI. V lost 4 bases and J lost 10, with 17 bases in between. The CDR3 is CASSVFGFGYEQFF. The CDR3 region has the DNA TGTGCCAGCAGTGTTTTCGGTTTCGGGTACGAGCAGTTCTTC. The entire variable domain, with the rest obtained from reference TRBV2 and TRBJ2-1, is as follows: EPEVTQTPSHQVTQMGQEVILRCVPISNHLYFYWYRQILGQKVEFLVSFYNNEISEKSEIFDDQFSVERPDGSNFTLKIRSTKLEDSAMYFCASSVFGFGYEQFFGPGTRLTVL.

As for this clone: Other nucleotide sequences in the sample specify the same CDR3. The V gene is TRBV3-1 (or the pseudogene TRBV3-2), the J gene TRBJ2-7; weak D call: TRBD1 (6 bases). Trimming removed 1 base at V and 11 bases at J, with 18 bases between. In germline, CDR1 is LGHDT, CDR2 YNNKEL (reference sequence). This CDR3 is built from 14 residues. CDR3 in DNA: TGTGCCAGCAGCCAAGCTGGCACAGGGAGAATTGAGTACTTC. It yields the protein CASSQAGTGRIEYF.

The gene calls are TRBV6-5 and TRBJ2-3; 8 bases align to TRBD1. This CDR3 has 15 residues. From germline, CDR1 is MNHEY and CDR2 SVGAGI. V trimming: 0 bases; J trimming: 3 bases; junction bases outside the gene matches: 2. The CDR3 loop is CASSYSQGATDTQYF. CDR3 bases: TGTGCCAGCAGTTACTCTCAGGGGGCGACAGATACGCAGTATTTT.

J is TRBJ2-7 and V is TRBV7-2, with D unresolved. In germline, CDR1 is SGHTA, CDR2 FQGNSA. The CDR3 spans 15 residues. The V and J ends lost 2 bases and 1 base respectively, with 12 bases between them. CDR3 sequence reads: CASSLPPPRSYEQYF. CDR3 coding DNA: TGTGCCAGCAGCTTACCGCCCCCAAGATCCTACGAGCAGTACTTC.

In DNA, the CDR3 is TGTGCCTGGAGGGGAGGGACAGGGGGAGACTATGGCTACACCTTC. Encoded protein: CAWRGGTGGDYGYTF. The V and J genes are TRBV30 and TRBJ1-2; 11 bases are a match to TRBD1. Germline V gene lookup returns CDR1 GTSNPN and CDR2 SVGIG (reference sequence). V was clipped by 3 bases and J by 3 bases; unmatched bases: 6. The CDR3 has 15 residues.

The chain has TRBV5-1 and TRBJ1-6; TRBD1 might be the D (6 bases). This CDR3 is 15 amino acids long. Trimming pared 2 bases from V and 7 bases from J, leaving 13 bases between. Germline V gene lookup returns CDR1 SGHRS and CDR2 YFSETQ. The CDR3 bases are TGCGCCAGCAGCTTCAGGACAGCTTCAAATTCACCCCTCCACTTT. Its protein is CASSFRTASNSPLHF.

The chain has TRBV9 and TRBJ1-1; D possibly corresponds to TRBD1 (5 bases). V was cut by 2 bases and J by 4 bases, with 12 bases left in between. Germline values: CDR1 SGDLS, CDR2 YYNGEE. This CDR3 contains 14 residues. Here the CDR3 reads CASSVHGGTTEAFF. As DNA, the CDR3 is TGTGCCAGCAGCGTCCATGGAGGGACCACTGAAGCTTTCTTT. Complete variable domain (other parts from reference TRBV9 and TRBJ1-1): DSGVTQTPKHLITATGQRVTLRCSPRSGDLSVYWYQQSLDQGLQFLIQYYNGEERAKGNILERFSAQQFPDLHSELNLSSLELGDSALYFCASSVHGGTTEAFFGQGTRLTVV.

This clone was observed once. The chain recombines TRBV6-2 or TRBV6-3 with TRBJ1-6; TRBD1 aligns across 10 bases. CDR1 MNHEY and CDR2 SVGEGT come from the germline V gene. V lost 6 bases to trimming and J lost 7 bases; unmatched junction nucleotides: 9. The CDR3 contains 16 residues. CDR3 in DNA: TGTGCCAGCAGCCACGCCGGACAGGGGGAAAATTCACCCCTCCACTTT. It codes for CASSHAGQGENSPLHF.

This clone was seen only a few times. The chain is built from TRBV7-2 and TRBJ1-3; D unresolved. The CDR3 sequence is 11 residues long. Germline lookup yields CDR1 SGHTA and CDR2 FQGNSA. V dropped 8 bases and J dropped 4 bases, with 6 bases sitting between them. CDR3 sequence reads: CASAGGNTIYF. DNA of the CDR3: TGTGCCAGCGCGGGGGGAAACACCATATATTTT. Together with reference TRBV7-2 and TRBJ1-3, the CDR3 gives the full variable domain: GAGVSQSPSNKVTEKGKDVELRCDPISGHTALYWYRQSLGQGLEFLIYFQGNSAPDKSGLPSDRFSAERTGGSVSTLTIQRTQQEDSAVYLCASAGGNTIYFGEGSWLTVV.

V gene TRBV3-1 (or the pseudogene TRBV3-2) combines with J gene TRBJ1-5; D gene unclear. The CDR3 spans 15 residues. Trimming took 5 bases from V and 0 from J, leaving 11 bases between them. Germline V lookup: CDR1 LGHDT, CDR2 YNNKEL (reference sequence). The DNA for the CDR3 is TGTGCCAGCAGCGCCGACGGGTATAGCAATCAGCCCCAGCATTTT. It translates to CASSADGYSNQPQHF.

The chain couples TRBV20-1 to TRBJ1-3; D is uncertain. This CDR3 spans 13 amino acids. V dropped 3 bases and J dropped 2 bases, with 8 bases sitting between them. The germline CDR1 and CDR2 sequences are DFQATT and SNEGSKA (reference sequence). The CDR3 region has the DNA TGCAGTGCTAGTGCGGCCACTGGAAACACCATATATTTT. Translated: CSASAATGNTIYF.

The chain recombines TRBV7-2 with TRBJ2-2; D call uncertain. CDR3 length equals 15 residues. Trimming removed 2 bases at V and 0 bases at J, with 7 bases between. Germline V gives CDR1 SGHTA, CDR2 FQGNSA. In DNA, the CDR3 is TGTGCCAGCAGCTTAAGGAATTCGAACACCGGGGAGCTGTTTTTT. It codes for CASSLRNSNTGELFF.

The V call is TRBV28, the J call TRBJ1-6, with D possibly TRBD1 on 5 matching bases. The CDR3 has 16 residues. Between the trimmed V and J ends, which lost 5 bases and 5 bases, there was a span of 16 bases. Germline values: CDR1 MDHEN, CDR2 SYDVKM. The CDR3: CASSLRVDSNNSPLHF. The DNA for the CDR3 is TGTGCCAGCAGTCTGAGGGTAGACAGCAATAATTCACCCCTCCACTTT.

CDR3 residues: CASSAAGTSGNEQFF. The CDR3, as DNA: TGCGCCAGCAGCGCCGCCGGGACTAGCGGCAATGAGCAGTTCTTC. The V and J genes are TRBV5-1 and TRBJ2-1; 11 bases line up with TRBD2. V lost 4 bases to trimming and J lost 6 bases; unmatched junction nucleotides: 6. The CDR3 is 15 amino acids. The germline CDR1 and CDR2 sequences are SGHRS and YFSETQ.

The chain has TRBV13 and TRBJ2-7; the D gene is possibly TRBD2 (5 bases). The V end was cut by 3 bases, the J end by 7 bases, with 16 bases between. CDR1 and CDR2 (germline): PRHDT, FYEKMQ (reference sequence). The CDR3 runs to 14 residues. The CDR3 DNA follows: TGTGCCAGCAGCTTCCCAGCGGCCCAGCGGGAGCAGTACTTC. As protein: CASSFPAAQREQYF.

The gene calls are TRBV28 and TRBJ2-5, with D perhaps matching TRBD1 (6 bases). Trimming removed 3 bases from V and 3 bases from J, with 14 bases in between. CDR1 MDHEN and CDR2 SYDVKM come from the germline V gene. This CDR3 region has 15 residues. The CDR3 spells CASSLAASGEETQYF. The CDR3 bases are TGTGCCAGCAGTTTGGCAGCTTCAGGGGAAGAGACCCAGTACTTC.